The 26 T cell receptor beta chains below all came from one sample that was sequenced in a study of T cells in localized non-small cell lung cancer. TCRdb's copy holds only in-frame clones and misses some; the assay was immunoSEQ multiplex PCR. The profile covers about 3,500 clones, with about 29% appearing a single time and 6.5% to 8.5% taken by the ten largest. Here the sequenced sample was lung tumor tissue, taken before any cancer treatment. These receptors came from a man aged 35-69 years with stage I lung adenocarcinoma.

J is TRBJ2-1 and V is TRBV6-8, with D unresolved. The CDR3 contains 15 residues. Trimming took 6 bases from V and 6 from J, leaving 18 bases between them. CDR1 and CDR2 (germline): MNHGY, SAAAGT. CDR3 bases: TGTGCCAGCAGCCCCGCTGACCTGGCTAGCAATGAGCAGTTCTTC. Translated, it gives CASSPADLASNEQFF.

This clone was observed a handful of times. The chain recombines TRBV6-8 with TRBJ2-7, with D hard to call. V was pared by 0 bases and J by 5 bases, with 8 bases between. From germline, CDR1 is MNHGY and CDR2 SAAAGT. The CDR3 runs 13 residues. The CDR3 protein is CASSYSEWNEQYF. The CDR3 DNA reads as TGTGCCAGCAGTTACTCTGAATGGAACGAGCAGTACTTC.

CDR3 sequence: CASSIEGRAGETQYF. Here the CDR3 DNA reads TGTGCCAGTAGTATAGAGGGCAGGGCAGGCGAGACCCAGTACTTC. V is TRBV19 and J is TRBJ2-5; perhaps TRBD1 as D (5 bases). The CDR3 covers 15 residues. Trimming left V 0 bases short and J 5 bases short, with 13 bases between. CDR1 is LNHDA, CDR2 SQIVND, per germline (reference sequence).

The V and J genes are TRBV10-2 and TRBJ1-1; a weak D match, TRBD1 (5 bases). CDR1 WSHSY and CDR2 SAAADI come from the germline V gene. This CDR3 has 15 amino acids. V lost 0 bases to trimming and J lost 8 bases, with 16 bases between them. The CDR3 sequence is CASSESAGNLVEAFF. The CDR3 DNA sequence: TGCGCCAGCAGTGAGTCTGCAGGGAACTTGGTCGAAGCTTTCTTT.

This clone was counted only a few times. The chain joins TRBV6-8 to TRBJ1-1; D unresolved. V was trimmed by 9 bases and J by 2 bases, leaving 13 bases between them. This CDR3 has 13 amino acids. Germline V gene data show CDR1 as MNHGY and CDR2 as SAAAGT. CDR3 protein: CASTMSANTEAFF. The CDR3 DNA reads as TGTGCCAGTACGATGAGCGCCAACACTGAAGCTTTCTTT.

The rearrangement joins TRBV19 to TRBJ1-1, with 9 bases fitting TRBD1. V dropped 9 bases and J dropped 0; count of bases not matched to a gene: 2. The CDR3 is 13 residues long. Germline V gene sequence: CDR1 LNHDA, CDR2 SQIVND (reference sequence). The CDR3 sequence is CASGQGLNTEAFF. CDR3 DNA sequence: TGTGCCAGCGGACAGGGGCTGAACACTGAAGCTTTCTTT.

Judged by abundance, this clone is medium-sized. CDR3 in DNA: TGTGCCAGCAGCTCACCTCCGGGACAGGGGGAGCAGTACTTC. Protein product: CASSSPPGQGEQYF. The chain uses TRBV11-3 and TRBJ2-7; 10 bases are a match to TRBD1. V dropped 4 bases and J dropped 7; count of bases not matched to a gene: 7. The CDR3 contains 14 residues. In germline, CDR1 is SGHNT, CDR2 YENEEA. Drawing the rest from reference TRBV11-3 and TRBJ2-7, the complete variable domain is EAGVVQSPRYKIIEKKQPVAFWCNPISGHNTLYWYLQNLGQGPELLIRYENEEAVDDSQLPKDRFSAERLKGVDSTLKIQPAELGDSAVYLCASSSPPGQGEQYFGPGTRLTVT.

The rearrangement links TRBV10-2 to TRBJ2-1, with D possibly called TRBD1 or TRBD2 (5 bases each). Trimming shortened V by 1 base and J by 2 bases, and 12 bases separated the two germline ends. Germline V gene sequence: CDR1 WSHSY, CDR2 SAAADI. This CDR3 is built from 16 residues. The CDR3 protein is CASSEWAGSTYNEQFF. Written as DNA, the CDR3 is TGCGCCAGCAGTGAGTGGGCAGGGAGTACCTACAATGAGCAGTTCTTC.

DNA for the CDR3: TGCGCCAGCAGCAGCTCTCCACAGGGGATGAACACTGAAGCTTTCTTT. This encodes CASSSSPQGMNTEAFF. The rearrangement joins TRBV5-1 to TRBJ1-1; TRBD1 aligns across 7 bases. The CDR3 is 16 residues long. Germline loops: CDR1 SGHRS, CDR2 YFSETQ. The V and J ends lost 4 bases and 0 bases, in that order; junction bases with no gene match: 9.

The V gene is TRBV28, the J gene TRBJ2-5; D ambiguous. From germline, CDR1 is MDHEN and CDR2 SYDVKM. The CDR3 is 16 residues long. Trimming pared 6 bases from V and 0 bases from J, leaving 17 bases between. In DNA form, the CDR3 reads TGTGCCAGCAGGATGTCTATAAACACTTACCAAGAGACCCAGTACTTC. Encoded protein: CASRMSINTYQETQYF.

This clone was counted a single time. This sequence joins TRBV19 and TRBJ2-1; D is possibly TRBD2 (5 bases). Trimming shortened V by 5 bases and J by 7 bases, and 18 bases separated the two germline ends. Per germline, CDR1 LNHDA and CDR2 SQIVND (reference sequence). The CDR3 totals 15 residues. The CDR3 is CASSPRKGRLNEQFF. The CDR3 DNA sequence: TGTGCCAGTAGTCCACGGAAAGGGAGATTGAATGAGCAGTTCTTC.

V gene TRBV14 combines with J gene TRBJ1-2, with unresolved D. From germline, CDR1 is SGHDN and CDR2 FVKESK. CDR3 length equals 13 residues. V shed 1 base and J shed 3 bases, with 6 bases lying between them. The CDR3 sequence is CASSQATYYGYTF. DNA for the CDR3: TGTGCCAGCAGCCAAGCTACGTACTATGGCTACACCTTC.

This chain links TRBV29-1 with TRBJ1-1; the match to TRBD1 covers 7 bases. The V segment lost 6 bases and the J segment 1 base; nucleotides outside the gene matches: 5. The germline CDR1 and CDR2 sequences are SQVTM and ANQGSEA. This CDR3 is built from 13 residues. The CDR3 here is CSVQQGQNTEAFF. The CDR3 DNA reads as TGCAGCGTACAACAGGGGCAGAACACTGAAGCTTTCTTT.

The chain links TRBV11-3 to TRBJ2-1; 8 positions agree with TRBD2. Germline CDR1 is SGHNT and CDR2 is YENEEA. This CDR3 spans 15 amino acids. The V gene end was trimmed by 3 bases and the J gene end by 3 bases; junction bases not matched to a gene: 4. The CDR3: CASSLGTSHYNEQFF. The CDR3 nucleotides are TGTGCCAGCAGCTTGGGGACTAGTCACTACAATGAGCAGTTCTTC.

By frequency in the sample, this clone is medium-sized. CDR3: CASSSFWGQGKNAEAFF. The CDR3 bases are TGTGCCAGCAGTTCCTTTTGGGGACAGGGGAAGAATGCTGAAGCTTTCTTT. The gene calls are TRBV6-8 and TRBJ1-1, with 10 bases lining up with TRBD1. Trimming at V came to 4 bases and at J to 6 bases, leaving 14 bases not matched to a gene. The CDR3 extends over 17 amino acids. Germline lookup yields CDR1 MNHGY and CDR2 SAAAGT.

This clone showed up just a few times. This chain links TRBV15 with TRBJ2-3; perhaps TRBD1 as D (5 bases). CDR1 and CDR2 (germline): LNHNV, YYDKDF (reference sequence). The V and J ends lost 3 bases and 4 bases respectively, with 23 bases between them. CDR3 length equals 18 residues. CDR3 amino acids: CATSSDYQAGPLPDTQYF. CDR3 nucleotides: TGTGCCACCAGCAGCGATTATCAGGCAGGGCCCCTACCAGATACGCAGTATTTT.

The V call is TRBV11-3, the J call TRBJ2-5, with 10 bases aligning to TRBD1. The CDR3 is 17 residues long. Trimming cost V 3 bases and J 4 bases; bases outside gene matches: 11. Germline CDR1 is SGHNT and CDR2 is YENEEA. The CDR3 loop is CASSLQFRTGGGETQYF. The CDR3 region has the DNA TGTGCCAGCAGCTTGCAATTCAGGACAGGGGGTGGAGAGACCCAGTACTTC.

The genes are TRBV7-6 and TRBJ2-5, with 12 bases aligning to TRBD2. Germline-derived CDR1 and CDR2 are SGHVS and FNYEAQ. The CDR3 length is 16 residues. After removal of 3 bases from V and 4 bases from J, the junction contained 6 bases not matched to a gene. The CDR3 loop is CASSLDASGGGETQYF. DNA of the CDR3: TGTGCCAGCAGCTTGGATGCTAGCGGGGGGGGAGAGACCCAGTACTTC.

This clone was recorded a few times. The chain joins TRBV10-3 to TRBJ2-5, with no clear D. Germline assignment: CDR1 ENHRY and CDR2 SYGVKD. The CDR3 runs to 13 residues. The germline V and J ends were trimmed by 0 bases and 5 bases, with 7 bases remaining between them. As DNA, the CDR3 is TGTGCCATCAGTGAGTCTGCTGGGGAGACCCAGTACTTC. Its translation: CAISESAGETQYF.

This clone was counted only a few times. DNA for the CDR3: TGTGCCAGCAGATTGACAGCGACAGAGACCCAGTACTTC. This sequence encodes CASRLTATETQYF. The chain carries TRBV6-8 and TRBJ2-5; tentatively, D is TRBD1 (5 bases). The CDR3 loop spans 13 amino acids. The germline V gene encodes CDR1 MNHGY and CDR2 SAAAGT. V shed 6 bases and J shed 4 bases, with 12 bases lying between them.

This clone was counted only a few times. This rearrangement joins TRBV9 to TRBJ2-2; 10 nucleotides match TRBD2. This CDR3 contains 15 residues. With V trimmed by 0 bases and J by 5 bases, 1 base remained unmatched. Germline CDR1 reads SGDLS; CDR2 reads YYNGEE. CDR3 in DNA: TGTGCCAGCAGCGTAGATAGCGGGAGGACCGGGGAGCTGTTTTTT. Encoded protein: CASSVDSGRTGELFF.

This sequence joins TRBV11-3 and TRBJ2-3; 12 bases map to TRBD2. Germline CDR1 reads SGHNT; CDR2 reads YENEEA. The CDR3 has 16 amino acids. The ends lost 5 bases at V and 5 bases at J; junction bases unmatched: 8. The CDR3, as DNA: TGTGCCAGCAGCGGGGTGACTAGCGGGAGTAGAGATACGCAGTATTTT. This codes for CASSGVTSGSRDTQYF.

Relative to its sample, this clone is medium-sized (0.01 to 0.1%). The CDR3 loop reads CASSLRRYQETQYF. Here the CDR3 DNA reads TGTGCCAGCAGCTTACGACGGTACCAAGAGACCCAGTACTTC. The rearrangement joins TRBV11-3 to TRBJ2-5; no reliable D call. V was cut by 2 bases and J by 0 bases, with 7 bases left in between. CDR3 length: 14 amino acids. Per the germline V gene, CDR1 is SGHNT and CDR2 is YENEEA.

The gene calls are TRBV11-3 and TRBJ2-7; the match to TRBD1 covers 10 bases. The CDR3 length is 17 residues. Trimming at V came to 1 base and at J to 2 bases, leaving 8 bases not matched to a gene. CDR1 SGHNT and CDR2 YENEEA come from the germline V gene. In DNA form, the CDR3 reads TGTGCCAGCAGCTTAGGGTTGGGGACAGGGGAAACCTACGAGCAGTACTTC. This codes for CASSLGLGTGETYEQYF. Filled out from reference TRBV11-3 and TRBJ2-7, the complete variable domain reads EAGVVQSPRYKIIEKKQPVAFWCNPISGHNTLYWYLQNLGQGPELLIRYENEEAVDDSQLPKDRFSAERLKGVDSTLKIQPAELGDSAVYLCASSLGLGTGETYEQYFGPGTRLTVT.

The table lists this clone with a few counts. J is TRBJ1-2 and V is TRBV11-3, with 9 positions matching TRBD1. V dropped 5 bases and J dropped 8; count of bases not matched to a gene: 15. Germline V gene data show CDR1 as SGHNT and CDR2 as YENEEA. The length of the CDR3 is 16 residues. The chain's CDR3 is CASSLGTGTPYGGYTF. Written as DNA, the CDR3 is TGTGCCAGCAGCCTCGGGACAGGGACCCCTTATGGGGGCTACACCTTC. Together with reference TRBV11-3 and TRBJ1-2, the CDR3 gives the full variable domain: EAGVVQSPRYKIIEKKQPVAFWCNPISGHNTLYWYLQNLGQGPELLIRYENEEAVDDSQLPKDRFSAERLKGVDSTLKIQPAELGDSAVYLCASSLGTGTPYGGYTFGSGTRLTVV.

CDR3 amino acids: CASSVGTVNTGELFF. In DNA form, the CDR3 reads TGTGCCAGCAGCGTCGGGACTGTGAACACCGGGGAGCTGTTTTTT. The rearrangement joins TRBV9 to TRBJ2-2; possibly TRBD2 for D (6 bases). The V end lost 2 bases, the J end lost 1 base, and 9 bases lay between the germline ends. The CDR3 consists of 15 residues. Germline loops: CDR1 SGDLS, CDR2 YYNGEE.